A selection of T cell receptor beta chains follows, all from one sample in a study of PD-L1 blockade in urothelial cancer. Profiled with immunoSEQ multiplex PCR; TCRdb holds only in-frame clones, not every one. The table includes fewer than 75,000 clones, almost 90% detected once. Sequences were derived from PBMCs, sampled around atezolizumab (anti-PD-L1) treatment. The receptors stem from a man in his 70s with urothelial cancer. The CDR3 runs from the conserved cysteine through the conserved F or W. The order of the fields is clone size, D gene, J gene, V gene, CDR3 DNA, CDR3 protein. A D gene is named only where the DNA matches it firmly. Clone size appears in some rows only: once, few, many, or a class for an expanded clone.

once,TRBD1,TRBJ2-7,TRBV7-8,TGTGCCAGCAGCTTAGTAGACAGGGGGGCTATCTACGAGCAGTACTTC,CASSLVDRGAIYEQYF
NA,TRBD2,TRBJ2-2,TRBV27,TGTGCCAGCAGTTTAGGTCGGGAGGGGAACACCGGGGAGCTGTTTTTT,CASSLGREGNTGELFF
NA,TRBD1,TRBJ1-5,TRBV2,TGTGCCAGCAGTCCCGGGACAGGGGGCAATCAGCCCCAGCATTTT,CASSPGTGGNQPQHF
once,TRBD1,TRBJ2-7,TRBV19,TGTGCCAGTAGTCCGGGACAGGGTACCTACGAGCAGTACTTC,CASSPGQGTYEQYF
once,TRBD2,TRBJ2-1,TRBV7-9,TGTGCCAGCAGCTTAGAGCGGGAGTTTTCCTACAATGAGCAGTTCTTC,CASSLEREFSYNEQFF
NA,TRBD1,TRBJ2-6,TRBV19,TGTGCCAGTAGTGTCCCCCCCAGGGGGCGCGGGGCCAACGTCCTGACTTTC,CASSVPPRGRGANVLTF
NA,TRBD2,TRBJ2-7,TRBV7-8,TGTGCCAGCAGCAGAGCTAGCGGCTCCTACGAGCAGTACTTC,CASSRASGSYEQYF
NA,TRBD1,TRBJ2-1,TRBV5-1,TGCGCCAGCAGCCAGCCCGGACAGGGGGCAGGTGAGCAGTTCTTC,CASSQPGQGAGEQFF
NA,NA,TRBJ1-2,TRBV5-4,TGTGCCAGCAGCTCCACAGGGAACTATGGCTACACCTTC,CASSSTGNYGYTF
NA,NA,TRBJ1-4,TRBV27,TGTGCCAGCAGCCCCCGCGGGGCACGCACCATTCAACTGTTTTTT,CASSPRGARTIQLFF
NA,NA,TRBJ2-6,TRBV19,TGTGCCAGTAGCCCCGCTAACTCTGGGGCCAACGTCCTGACTTTC,CASSPANSGANVLTF
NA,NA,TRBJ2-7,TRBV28,TGTGCCAGCAGTTCCAACTTAGAGACCTACGAGCAGTACTTC,CASSSNLETYEQYF
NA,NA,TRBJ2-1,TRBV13,TGTGCCAGCACCCCCCGGCCCACTAGCGAGCAGTTCTTC,CASTPRPTSEQFF
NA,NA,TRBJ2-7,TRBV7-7,TGTGCCAGCAGCTTAGTAGCAGAGTATTCCTACGAGCAGTACTTC,CASSLVAEYSYEQYF
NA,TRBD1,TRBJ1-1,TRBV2,TGTGCCAGCAGTTTTACAGGGGACACTGAAGCTTTCTTT,CASSFTGDTEAFF
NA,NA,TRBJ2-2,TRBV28,TGTGCCAGCAGTCCCCCTGAGTTGGCCGGGGAGCTGTTTTTT,CASSPPELAGELFF
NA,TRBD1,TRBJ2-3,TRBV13,TGTGCCAGCAGCTTGAACAGGGGCATAACGAATACGCAGTATTTT,CASSLNRGITNTQYF
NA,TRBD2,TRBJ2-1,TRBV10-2,TGCGCCAGCAGTGAGCTGACTAGCGGGAGCGATGAGCAGTTCTTC,CASSELTSGSDEQFF
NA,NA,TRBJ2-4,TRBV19,TGTGCCAGTAGTAAGGAGGGGAGCGGTGGGGCAGGCTTCAAAAACATTCAGTACTTC,CASSKEGSGGAGFKNIQYF
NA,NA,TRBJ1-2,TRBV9,TGTGCCAGCAGCGTAGCTTCAGGGGATAAATCATATGGCTACACCTTC,CASSVASGDKSYGYTF
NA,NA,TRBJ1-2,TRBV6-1,TGTGCCAGCAGCCCAGCTAGGGGAAACAACTATGGCTACACCTTC,CASSPARGNNYGYTF
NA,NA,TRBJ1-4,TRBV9,TGTGCCAGCAGCGTAGCTTCCCGGGTTGATGAAAAACTGTTTTTT,CASSVASRVDEKLFF
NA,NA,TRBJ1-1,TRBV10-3,TGTGCCAGTAACGGACAGCAGATGAACACTGAAGCTTTCTTT,CASNGQQMNTEAFF
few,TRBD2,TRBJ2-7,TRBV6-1,TGTGCCAGCAGTGGCTCGGGACTAGCGGGAGTCTACGAGCAGTACTTC,CASSGSGLAGVYEQYF
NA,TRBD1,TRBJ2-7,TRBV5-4,TGTGCCAGCAGCCCCAGGGGGAACTACGAGCAGTACTTC,CASSPRGNYEQYF
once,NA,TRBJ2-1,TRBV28,TGTGCCAGCAGTTTAACCCCAGCCTACAATGAGCAGTTCTTC,CASSLTPAYNEQFF
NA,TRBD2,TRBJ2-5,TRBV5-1,TGCGCCAGCAGCTTGGCACTAGCGGGAGGTCTGGAGACCCAGTACTTC,CASSLALAGGLETQYF
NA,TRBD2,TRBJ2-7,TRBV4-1,TGCGCCAGCAGCCAAGACACTAGCGGGATACGGTACGAGCAGTACTTC,CASSQDTSGIRYEQYF
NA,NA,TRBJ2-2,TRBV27,TGTGCCAGCAGTTTTCTTACCGGGGAGCTGTTTTTT,CASSFLTGELFF
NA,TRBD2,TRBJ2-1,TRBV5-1,TGCGCCAGCAGCCCAGGACTAGCGGGAGGGGAGGAGCAGTTCTTC,CASSPGLAGGEEQFF
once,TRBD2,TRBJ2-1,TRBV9,TGTGCCAGCAGCGTAGAGACTAGCGGGGCAGGATGGGAGCAGTTCTTC,CASSVETSGAGWEQFF
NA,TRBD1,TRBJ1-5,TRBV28,TGTGCCAGCCCGGACAGGAGGATACATAGCAATCAGCCCCAGCATTTT,CASPDRRIHSNQPQHF
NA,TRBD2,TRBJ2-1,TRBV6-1,TGTGCCAGCAGTGAAATCGCTAGCGGGAGGAATGAGCAGTTCTTC,CASSEIASGRNEQFF
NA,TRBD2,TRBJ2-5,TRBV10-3,TGTGCCATCAGTGAGTCGTTGACTAGCGGCCGAGAGACCCAGTACTTC,CAISESLTSGRETQYF